This T cell receptor beta chain was captured in a study of blood T cell repertoires in COVID-19. About the study: The origin of the acute and convalescent COVID-19 samples was the United States, Italy and Spain.

Note on this clone: At one end the junction does not follow the germline gene, possibly because of a read error.

Per the original methods: Amplified reference gene primers provided the basis for estimating nucleated cell counts. Data came from immunoSEQ multiplex PCR; TCRdb stores just in-frame clones and leaves some out. The DNA gave D and trimming, while V, J and clone size come from that table. The data contain 120,000 to 150,000 clones, approximately 80% of them seen just once; the ten biggest clones take up roughly 4.4%. This CDR3 region has 13 residues. Germline CDR1 SNHLY, CDR2 FYNNEI. Sample: peripheral blood. The sequence derives from a human donor in a cohort sampled during active COVID-19. The chain combines TRBV2 with TRBJ2-1; D call uncertain. CDR3 in DNA: TGTGCCAGCCGTGACTGGGCGTACTTCGGGCAGTTCTTC. Its translation is CASRDWAYFGQFF.